This TCR beta chain was identified in a study of breast tumors, draining lymph nodes, adjacent tissues. General study results and limits: Tumors had less TCR diversity than lymph nodes, more than nontumor tissue. Tumor and nontumor repertoires were significantly more similar in luminal-like than in basal-like breast cancer.

TCRdb re-called the multiplex PCR reads through MiXCR, storing one row per CDR3 protein. The sample yields about 230,000 distinct CDR3 sequences, about 34% seen once. This clonotype was recorded at least ten times. Its antigen is unknown. Axillary draining lymph nodes of breast cancer patients supplied the node samples. This CDR3 spans 17 amino acids. Germline lookup yields CDR1 MNHEY and CDR2 SVGEGT. Trimming shortened V by 2 bases and J by 4 bases, and 21 bases separated the two germline ends. The clonotype was recovered from a female donor with breast cancer. Some clones in this sample may be carry-over from other donors' samples. Source material: axillary lymph node tissue. The rearrangement uses TRBV6-2 or TRBV6-3 and TRBJ2-7; maybe TRBD2 (5 bases). CDR3 DNA sequence: TGTGCCAGCAGTTACGGGAGAGATCCCGAATCTCTTTACGAGCAGTACTTC. Amino acids: CASSYGRDPESLYEQYF.